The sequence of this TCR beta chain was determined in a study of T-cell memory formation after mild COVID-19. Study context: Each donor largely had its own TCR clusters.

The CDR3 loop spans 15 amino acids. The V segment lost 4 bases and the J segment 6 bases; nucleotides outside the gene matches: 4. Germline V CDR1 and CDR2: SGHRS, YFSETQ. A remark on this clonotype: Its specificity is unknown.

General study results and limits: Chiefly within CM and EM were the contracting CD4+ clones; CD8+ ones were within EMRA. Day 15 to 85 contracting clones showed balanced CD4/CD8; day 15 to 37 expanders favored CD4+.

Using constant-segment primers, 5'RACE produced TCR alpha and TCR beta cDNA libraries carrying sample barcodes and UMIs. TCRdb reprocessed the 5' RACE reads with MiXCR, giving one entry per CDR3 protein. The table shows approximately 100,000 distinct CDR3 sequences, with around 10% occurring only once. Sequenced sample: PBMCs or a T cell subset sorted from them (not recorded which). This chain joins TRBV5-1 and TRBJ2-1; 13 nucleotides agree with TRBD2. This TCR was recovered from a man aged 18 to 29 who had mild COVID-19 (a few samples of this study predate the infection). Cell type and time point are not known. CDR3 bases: TGCGCCAGCAGCGTGGGACTAGCGGGGTTCAATGAGCAGTTCTTC. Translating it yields CASSVGLAGFNEQFF.